Below, 9 T cell receptor beta chains from the same sample are listed, as sequenced in a study of T cells in Graves' hyperthyroidism and ophthalmopathy. TCR beta CDR3 sequences were amplified from RNA transcripts. The HTBI primer set served for first-round RT-PCR of the TCR CDR3. TCRdb called the multiplex PCR reads again in MiXCR, with one record for every CDR3 protein. The sample contains about 420,000 distinct CDR3 sequences, 12% to 15% of which appear only once. The specimen sequenced was blood. The receptors shown here come from a woman between 18 and 30 years old with Graves' hyperthyroidism.

This clonotype occurred many times. The chain employs TRBV6-1 and TRBJ2-7; D possibly corresponds to TRBD2 (6 bases). The germline CDR1 and CDR2 sequences are MNHNS and SASEGT. Trimming left V 5 bases short and J 6 bases short, with 20 bases between. The CDR3 length is 15 residues. The CDR3 sequence: CASSYGRISGSEQYF. The DNA of the CDR3 is TGTGCCAGCAGTTACGGGCGAATTAGCGGCTCCGAGCAGTACTTC.

This clonotype was counted a few times. The V gene is TRBV11-2, the J gene TRBJ2-7; D possibly corresponds to TRBD1 (6 bases). Germline CDR1 and CDR2: SGHAT and FQNNGV. With 7 bases removed from V and 9 bases from J, the gap between germline ends came to 13 bases. The CDR3 extends over 11 amino acids. CDR3 in amino acids: CASTSLQGQYF. The CDR3, as DNA: TGTGCCAGCACCTCCTTACAGGGGCAGTACTTC.

This clonotype was seen only a few times. One end of the junction varies from germline; a read error may be responsible. This chain links TRBV12-3 or TRBV12-4 with TRBJ1-3; D is uncertain. The CDR3 is made up of 13 amino acids. CDR3 region: CAGSLGGGNTIYF. The CDR3 DNA is TGTGCCGGCAGTCTAGGAGGTGGAAACACCATATATTTT.

This clonotype was seen many times. V is TRBV6-5 and J is TRBJ2-7; D gene ambiguous. This CDR3 spans 13 amino acids. Trimming took off 0 bases at V and 5 bases at J, with 8 bases between the two ends. Germline lookup yields CDR1 MNHEY and CDR2 SVGAGI. The DNA of the CDR3 is TGTGCCAGCAGTTACTCGTTTAGGGACGAGCAGTACTTC. Amino acids: CASSYSFRDEQYF.

This CDR3 reads CASSVIRNQPQHF. CDR3 coding DNA: TGTGCCAGCAGCGTGATCAGAAATCAGCCCCAGCATTTT. This chain connects TRBV9 to TRBJ1-5; no reliable D call. The CDR3 is made up of 13 amino acids. V lost 2 bases and J 4 bases, leaving 7 bases between the germline ends. Germline V lookup: CDR1 SGDLS, CDR2 YYNGEE.

This clonotype was counted at least ten times. This sequence joins TRBV12-3 or TRBV12-4 and TRBJ2-5, with D uncertain. The V end was cut by 3 bases, the J end by 5 bases, with 4 bases between. The CDR3 consists of 11 residues. DNA of the CDR3: TGTGCCAGCAGTTTCGATGAGACCCAGTACTTC. Its translation is CASSFDETQYF.

This clonotype was seen repeatedly, ten times or more. V and J are TRBV7-9 and TRBJ2-3; tentative D call: TRBD1 (6 bases). Deletions cut 0 bases from V and 4 bases from J, with 8 bases between. Germline V gene sequence: CDR1 SEHNR, CDR2 FQNEAQ (reference sequence). There are 14 residues in the CDR3. This CDR3 is CASSLATGPDTQYF. The CDR3 region has the DNA TGTGCCAGCAGCTTAGCGACAGGTCCAGATACGCAGTATTTT.

The chain is built from TRBV4-3 and TRBJ1-2; TRBD1 aligns across 9 bases. The CDR3 runs to 15 residues. V shed 3 bases, J shed 1 base, and the junction held 3 bases outside the gene matches. In germline, CDR1 is LGHNA, CDR2 YSLEER. This CDR3 is CASSQSTGGNYGYTF. DNA for the CDR3: TGCGCCAGCAGCCAGTCGACAGGGGGTAACTATGGCTACACCTTC.

In its sample, this clonotype was seen a few times. The chain is built from TRBV4-1 and TRBJ2-3; tentatively, D is TRBD2 (6 bases). This CDR3 is built from 14 residues. V gave up 1 base and J gave up 6 bases, with 11 bases separating them. Per germline, CDR1 MGHRA and CDR2 YSYEKL. CDR3 amino acids: CASSQVFLADTQYF. The CDR3 DNA reads as TGCGCCAGCAGCCAAGTATTCCTAGCGGATACGCAGTATTTT.